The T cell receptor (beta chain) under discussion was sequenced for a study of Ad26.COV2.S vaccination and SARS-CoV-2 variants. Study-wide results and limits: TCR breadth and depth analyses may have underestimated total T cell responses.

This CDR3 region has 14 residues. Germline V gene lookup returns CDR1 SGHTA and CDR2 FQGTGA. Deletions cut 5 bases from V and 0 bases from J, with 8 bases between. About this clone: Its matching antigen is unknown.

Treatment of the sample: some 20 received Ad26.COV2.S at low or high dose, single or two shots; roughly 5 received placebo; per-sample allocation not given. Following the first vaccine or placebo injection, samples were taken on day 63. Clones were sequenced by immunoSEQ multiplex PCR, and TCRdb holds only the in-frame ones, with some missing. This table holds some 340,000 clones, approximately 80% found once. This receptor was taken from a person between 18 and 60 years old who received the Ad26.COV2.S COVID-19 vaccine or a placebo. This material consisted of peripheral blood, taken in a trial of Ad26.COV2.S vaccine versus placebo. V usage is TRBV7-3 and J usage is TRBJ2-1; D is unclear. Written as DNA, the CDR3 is TGTGCCAGCAGCCTTACTGGCTCCTACAATGAGCAGTTCTTC. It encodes CASSLTGSYNEQFF.